Sequencing of this TCR beta chain was carried out in a study of blood T cell repertoires in COVID-19. Overall study: Acute-phase and convalescent COVID-19 samples originated in the United States, Italy and Spain. T cells, B-cell-depleted T cells, or PBMCs provided the cDNA or gDNA that served as material.

Authors' methods: Cell counts per sample came from amplifying reference gene primers. Generated by immunoSEQ multiplex PCR, the TCRdb table keeps only in-frame clones and is missing some. V and J calls and clone size follow that table, whereas D and trimming were derived from the DNA. The top ten hold 1.5% to 2% of the sample, which has about 150,000 clones, roughly 89% seen once. The V and J ends lost 1 base and 5 bases, in that order; junction bases with no gene match: 7. This CDR3 comprises 15 residues. Germline V gene sequence: CDR1 PRHDT, CDR2 FYEKMQ (reference sequence). The rearrangement uses TRBV13 and TRBJ1-2; 7 bases are shared with TRBD1. This sequence was found in a human donor in a cohort sampled during active COVID-19. Sequencing input: peripheral blood. CDR3 amino acids: CASSLVQGDVYGYTF. The CDR3 bases are TGTGCCAGCAGCTTAGTTCAGGGGGATGTATATGGCTACACCTTC. Supplemented by reference TRBV13 and TRBJ1-2, the full variable domain reads AAGVIQSPRHLIKEKRETATLKCYPIPRHDTVYWYQQGPGQDPQFLISFYEKMQSDKGSIPDRFSAQQFSDYHSELNMSSLELGDSALYFCASSLVQGDVYGYTFGSGTRLTVV.